This entry features one T cell receptor beta chain sequence. Its cognate antigen is unknown. The data are from a study of identical twins. Unique molecular identifiers were present on cDNA, and template switching added a universal primer site. TCRdb re-called the 5' RACE reads through MiXCR, storing one row per CDR3 protein. The sample records 570,000 or so distinct CDR3 sequences, more than 9% being singletons. The CDR3 extends over 12 amino acids. The germline gives CDR1 SNHLY, CDR2 FYNNEI. General observations from the study: Models, which agreed with sharing between unrelated individuals, nonetheless underestimated the out-of-frame TCR alpha sharing seen in monozygotic twins. These conclusions were based on statistical analysis (cross-sectional, not following the same donors).

These data also featured in a second study, about yellow fever vaccine responses in identical twins.

This chain joins TRBV2 and TRBJ2-1; the D is unclear. Material: PBMCs. This clonotype was obtained from a woman between 18 and 30 years old in good health. CDR3 DNA sequence: TGTGGACTCGGAAGCTCCTACAATGAGCAGTTCTTC. It translates to CGLGSSYNEQFF.